This is a list of T cell receptor beta chains from one sample in a study of OX40 agonist ivuxolimab in advanced cancers. Repertoires were generated with immunoSEQ multiplex PCR, while TCRdb's copy carries only in-frame clones and drops some. The sample carries some 15,000 clones, more than 65% recorded once. The source material was CD4+ or CD8+ T cells sorted from blood, sampled in a trial of the OX40 agonist ivuxolimab. All receptors derive from an adult with an advanced solid tumor such as melanoma, head and neck, liver or kidney cancer. CDR3s leave out the opening cysteine and the closing phenylalanine or tryptophan. The order of the fields is J gene, V gene, CDR3 protein.

TRBJ2-7,TRBV28,ASSFVGTPTYEQY
TRBJ2-2,TRBV7-6,ASSLFSPNTGELF
TRBJ2-7,TRBV30,AWRAGGTYEQY
TRBJ1-1,TRBV5-5,ASSLIASMNTEAF
TRBJ2-5,TRBV2,ASIRGTGWRPQETQY
TRBJ1-3,TRBV28,ASSGRESGNTIY
TRBJ2-2,TRBV6-1,ASSNQDGNTGELF
TRBJ1-3,TRBV7-8,ASSVRQGANTIY
TRBJ2-5,TRBV28,ASSFRWEIAGGEETQY
TRBJ2-7,TRBV15,ATSRTKKTIYEQY
TRBJ2-5,TRBV7-9,ASSSSGGGLGDQY
TRBJ1-1,TRBV7-9,AGRETGTDTGAF
-,TRBV5-1,ASSSTGAEQY
TRBJ2-1,TRBV28,ASSFAGEQF
TRBJ2-7,TRBV12-5,ASGLSPYEQY
TRBJ1-1,TRBV30,AWAWDREGGTEAF
TRBJ1-4,TRBV7-9,ASSLGDEKLF
TRBJ2-7,TRBV10-3,AISALAGRAYEQY
TRBJ2-7,TRBV19,ASRAPLAGVLSDPVSYEQY
TRBJ2-7,TRBV6-1,ASRNLGGYYEQY
TRBJ1-6,TRBV11-1,ASSYRGNNSPLH
TRBJ2-1,TRBV13,ASSSGLGGRSSEQF
TRBJ2-5,TRBV6-6,ASASGEGGIQY
TRBJ2-1,TRBV6-1,ASSEWESSYNEQF
TRBJ2-7,TRBV27,ASSLGQGRQY
TRBJ2-7,TRBV6-6,ASSYATGSSYEQY
TRBJ2-6,TRBV28,ASSLGTISGANVLT
TRBJ2-7,TRBV4-1,ASSQEGSGSYEQY
TRBJ2-7,TRBV5-6,ASSFKGSYYEQY
TRBJ2-1,TRBV27,ASSLGDEQF
TRBJ2-3,TRBV5-1,ASSEDRHTDTQY
TRBJ2-7,TRBV6-5,ASSYSTSGVTYEQY
TRBJ2-3,TRBV13,ASSRGTSVSTDTQY
TRBJ2-7,TRBV6-1,ASRGRTNSYEQY
TRBJ2-3,TRBV4-3,ASSRTLTDTQY
TRBJ1-5,TRBV28,ASSLSHTGNQPQH
TRBJ1-3,TRBV30,AWSESSGNTIY
TRBJ1-1,TRBV11-2,ASSWGLGLEAF
TRBJ2-7,TRBV27,ASSSQGYEQY
TRBJ2-1,TRBV28,ASSFGLAGRSSYNEQF
TRBJ2-5,TRBV29-1,SVEDGLGETQY
TRBJ2-7,TRBV11-2,ASSRGSFYEQY
TRBJ2-5,TRBV9,ASSPQGGGGQETQY
TRBJ1-1,TRBV16,ASSLTALMNTEAF
TRBJ2-2,TRBV27,ASGLGRGSSGELF
TRBJ1-1,TRBV27,ASSLGTHAEAF
TRBJ1-3,TRBV29-1,SVLGVSTGNTIY